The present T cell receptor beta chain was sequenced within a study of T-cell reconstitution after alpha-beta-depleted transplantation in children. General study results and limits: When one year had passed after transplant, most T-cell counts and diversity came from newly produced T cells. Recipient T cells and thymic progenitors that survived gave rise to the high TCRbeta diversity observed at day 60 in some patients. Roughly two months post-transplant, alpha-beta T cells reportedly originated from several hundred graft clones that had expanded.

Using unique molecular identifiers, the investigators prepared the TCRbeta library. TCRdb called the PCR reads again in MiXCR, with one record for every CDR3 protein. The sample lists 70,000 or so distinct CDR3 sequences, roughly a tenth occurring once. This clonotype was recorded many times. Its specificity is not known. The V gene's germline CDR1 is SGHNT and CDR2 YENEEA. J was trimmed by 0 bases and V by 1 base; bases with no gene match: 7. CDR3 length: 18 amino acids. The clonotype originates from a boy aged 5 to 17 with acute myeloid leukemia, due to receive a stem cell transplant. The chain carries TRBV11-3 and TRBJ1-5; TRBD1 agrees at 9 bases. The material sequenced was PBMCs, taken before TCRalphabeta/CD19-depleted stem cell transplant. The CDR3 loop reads CASSLGTGAPYSNQPQHF. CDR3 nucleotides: TGTGCCAGCAGCTTAGGGACAGGGGCGCCTTATAGCAATCAGCCCCAGCATTTT. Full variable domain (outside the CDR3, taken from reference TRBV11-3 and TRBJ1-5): EAGVVQSPRYKIIEKKQPVAFWCNPISGHNTLYWYLQNLGQGPELLIRYENEEAVDDSQLPKDRFSAERLKGVDSTLKIQPAELGDSAVYLCASSLGTGAPYSNQPQHFGDGTRLSIL.